This TCR beta chain was retrieved from a study of cytomegalovirus exposure and HLA in healthy donors. Study-wide findings and caveats: Exclusion applied to some V segments, including TRBV6-2 and TRBV6-3, as they were indistinguishable. Analyzed later, most CMV-associated TCR beta chains appeared HLA-restricted. High specificity and sensitivity for cytomegalovirus status were reported for the classifier. As a later analysis showed, several of the most significant clusters appeared to be linked to common viral pathogens.

The study ran its PCR with 60 Vbeta and 13 Jbeta primers. Sequencing used immunoSEQ multiplex PCR; TCRdb keeps in-frame clones, though not all of them. The table records roughly 130,000 clones, 80% of them present only once. This clone appeared a single time. Its antigen is undetermined. One junction end does not reproduce the germline sequence, and a read error may be involved. This CDR3 is built from 11 residues. Germline-derived CDR1 and CDR2 are SEHNR and FQNEAQ (reference sequence). The sequence was collected from a male donor in good health and CMV-seronegative. This chain connects TRBV7-9 to TRBJ1-1, with D uncertain. Source material: PBMCs. The CDR3 protein is CSSSLADRAFF. CDR3 DNA sequence: TGTTCCAGCAGCTTAGCCGATCGGGCTTTCTTT.